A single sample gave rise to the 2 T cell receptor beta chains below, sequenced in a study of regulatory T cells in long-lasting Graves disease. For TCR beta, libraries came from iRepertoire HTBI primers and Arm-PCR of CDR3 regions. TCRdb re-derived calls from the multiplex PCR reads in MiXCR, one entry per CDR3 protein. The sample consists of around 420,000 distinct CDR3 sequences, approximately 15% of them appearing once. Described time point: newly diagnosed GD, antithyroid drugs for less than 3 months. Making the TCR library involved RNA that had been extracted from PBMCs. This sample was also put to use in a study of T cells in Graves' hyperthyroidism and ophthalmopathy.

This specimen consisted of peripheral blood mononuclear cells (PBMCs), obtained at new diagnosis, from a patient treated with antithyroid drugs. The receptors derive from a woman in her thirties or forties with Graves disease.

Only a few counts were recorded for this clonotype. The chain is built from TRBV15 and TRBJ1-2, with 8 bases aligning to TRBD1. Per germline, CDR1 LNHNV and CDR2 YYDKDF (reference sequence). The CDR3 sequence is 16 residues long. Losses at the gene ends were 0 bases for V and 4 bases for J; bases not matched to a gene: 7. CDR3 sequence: CATSRDRGPIGYGYTF. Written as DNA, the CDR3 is TGTGCCACCAGCAGAGACAGGGGGCCTATAGGCTATGGCTACACCTTC.

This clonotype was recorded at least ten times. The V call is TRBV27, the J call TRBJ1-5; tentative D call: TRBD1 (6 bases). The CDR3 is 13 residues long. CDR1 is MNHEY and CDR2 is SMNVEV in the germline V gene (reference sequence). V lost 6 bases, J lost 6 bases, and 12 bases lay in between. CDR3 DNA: TGTGCCAGCAGCGGGGGCGGCGGTCAGCCCCAGCATTTT. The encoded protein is CASSGGGGQPQHF.